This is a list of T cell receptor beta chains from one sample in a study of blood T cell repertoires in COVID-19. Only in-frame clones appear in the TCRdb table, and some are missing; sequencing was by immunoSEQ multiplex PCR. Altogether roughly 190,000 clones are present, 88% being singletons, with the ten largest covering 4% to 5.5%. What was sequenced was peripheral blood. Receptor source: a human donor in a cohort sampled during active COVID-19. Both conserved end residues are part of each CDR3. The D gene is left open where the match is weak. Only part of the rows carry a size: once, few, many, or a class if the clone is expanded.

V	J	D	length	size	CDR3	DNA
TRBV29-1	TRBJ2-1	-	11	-	CSASGNNEQFF	TGCAGCGCCTCAGGTAACAATGAGCAGTTCTTC
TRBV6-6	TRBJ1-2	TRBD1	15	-	CASSWGSGQGNGYTF	TGTGCCAGCAGTTGGGGATCGGGACAGGGTAATGGCTACACCTTC
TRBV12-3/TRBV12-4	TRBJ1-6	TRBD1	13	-	CASSLTGNSPLHF	TGTGCCAGCAGTTTGACAGGGAATTCACCCCTCCACTTT
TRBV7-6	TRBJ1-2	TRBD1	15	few	CASSGGGTECHGYTF	TGTGCCAGCAGCGGAGGGGGGACAGAATGTCATGGCTACACCTTC
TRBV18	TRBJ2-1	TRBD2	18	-	CASSESLSGGADSNEQFF	TGTGCCAGCTCAGAAAGCTTAAGCGGGGGGGCCGATAGCAATGAGCAGTTCTTC
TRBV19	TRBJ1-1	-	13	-	CASSIGTVTEAFF	TGTGCCAGTAGTATAGGGACAGTCACTGAAGCTTTCTTT
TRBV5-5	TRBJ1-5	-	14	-	CASSLAGGNQPQHF	TGTGCCAGCAGCTTGGCGGGAGGGAATCAGCCCCAGCATTTT
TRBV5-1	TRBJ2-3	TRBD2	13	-	CASSAGGSDTQYF	TGCGCCAGCAGTGCGGGGGGATCAGATACGCAGTATTTT
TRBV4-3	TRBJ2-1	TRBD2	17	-	CASSLRTGTSGRDEQFF	TGCGCCAGCAGCCTGCGAACGGGGACTAGTGGGAGGGATGAGCAGTTCTTC
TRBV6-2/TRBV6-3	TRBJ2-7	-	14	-	CASSFTGTSYEQYF	TGTGCCAGCAGTTTCACGGGAACTTCCTACGAGCAGTACTTC
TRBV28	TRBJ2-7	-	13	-	CASSWAGTYEQYF	TGTGCCAGCAGTTGGGCAGGGACCTACGAGCAGTACTTC
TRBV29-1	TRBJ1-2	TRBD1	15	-	CSVETGTGDLYGYTF	TGCAGCGTTGAGACCGGGACAGGGGATCTATATGGCTACACCTTC
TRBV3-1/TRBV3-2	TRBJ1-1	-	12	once	CASSQSTQALNF	TGTGCCAGCAGCCAATCAACGCAGGCCCTCAATTTT
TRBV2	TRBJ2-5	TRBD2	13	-	CASRRGGGETQYF	TGTGCCAGCAGGCGGGGGGGCGGCGAGACCCAGTACTTC
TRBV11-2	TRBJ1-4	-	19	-	CASSLAGRSRGATNEKLFF	TGTGCCAGCAGCTTAGCAGGGCGGAGCAGGGGAGCAACTAATGAAAAACTGTTTTTT
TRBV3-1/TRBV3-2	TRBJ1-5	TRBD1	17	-	CASSQDEAGQANQPQHF	TGTGCCAGCAGCCAAGACGAAGCGGGACAGGCTAATCAGCCCCAGCATTTT
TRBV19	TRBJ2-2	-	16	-	CASSIGGGIGAGELFF	TGTGCCAGTAGTATAGGAGGAGGAATTGGCGCCGGGGAGCTGTTTTTT
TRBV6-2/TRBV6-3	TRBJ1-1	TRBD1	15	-	CASSATGVVGTEAFF	TGTGCCAGCAGTGCGACAGGGGTGGTAGGCACTGAAGCTTTCTTT
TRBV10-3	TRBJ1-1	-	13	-	CAIKWVEGTEAFF	TGTGCCATCAAATGGGTCGAGGGCACTGAAGCTTTCTTT
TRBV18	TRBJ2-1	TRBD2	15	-	CASSPPGGGLYEQFF	TGTGCCAGCTCACCACCCGGCGGGGGGTTATATGAGCAGTTCTTC
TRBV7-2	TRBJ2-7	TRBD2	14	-	CASSLRRGGPEQYF	TGTGCCAGCAGCTTAAGGCGGGGGGGCCCCGAGCAGTACTTC
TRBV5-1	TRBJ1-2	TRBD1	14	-	CASSLVYRGNGYTF	TGCGCCAGCAGCTTGGTGTACAGGGGAAATGGCTACACCTTC
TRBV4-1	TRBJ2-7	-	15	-	CASSQAQGIYYEQYF	TGCGCCAGCAGCCAAGCGCAGGGGATTTACTACGAGCAGTACTTC
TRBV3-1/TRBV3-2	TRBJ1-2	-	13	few	CASSKAGRYGYTF	TGTGCCAGCAGCAAAGCCGGCAGGTATGGCTACACCTTC